These 21 T cell receptor beta chains were sequenced from one sample in a study of T cell responses to AZD1222 COVID-19 vaccine. The repertoire was sequenced with immunoSEQ multiplex PCR; TCRdb's copy has only in-frame clones and lacks some. The sample carries some 150,000 clones, around nine tenths recorded once. The sequences come from peripheral blood, collected on day 0 of AZD1222 vaccination. These receptors were collected from an adult in good health.

The rearrangement uses TRBV6-5 and TRBJ1-2; D ambiguous. Germline loops: CDR1 MNHEY, CDR2 SVGAGI. This CDR3 region has 13 residues. V lost 2 bases and J lost 1, with 5 bases in between. The CDR3 region is CASSYGNNYGYTF. CDR3 in DNA: TGTGCCAGCAGTTACGGCAATAACTATGGCTACACCTTC.

The chain couples TRBV6-2 or TRBV6-3 to TRBJ2-5, with unresolved D. V lost 2 bases and J lost 4, with 2 bases in between. This CDR3 comprises 11 residues. Germline CDR1 is MNHEY and CDR2 is SVGEGT. CDR3 coding DNA: TGTGCCAGCAGTTACCCAGAGACCCAGTACTTC. Translating it yields CASSYPETQYF.

V gene TRBV10-3 combines with J gene TRBJ2-2; 8 nucleotides agree with TRBD1. This CDR3 contains 16 residues. The trim removed 3 bases at V and 0 bases at J, leaving 3 bases unmatched. Looked up from germline, CDR1 is ENHRY and CDR2 is SYGVKD. In nucleotides, the CDR3 is TGTGCCATCAGTGACCGACAGGGGACGAACACCGGGGAGCTGTTTTTT. Translated, it gives CAISDRQGTNTGELFF.

J is TRBJ2-7 and V is TRBV7-8; perhaps TRBD1 as D (6 bases). The V and J ends lost 4 bases and 1 base respectively, with 14 bases between them. Germline V gives CDR1 SGHVS, CDR2 FQNEAQ. CDR3 length equals 15 residues. The CDR3 region has the DNA TGTGCCAGCAGCTACGTCCGGGGACAATCCTACGAGCAGTACTTC. Amino acids: CASSYVRGQSYEQYF.

The CDR3 reads CASHTSGGPGELFF. In nucleotides, the CDR3 is TGTGCCAGCCACACTAGCGGGGGGCCCGGGGAGCTGTTTTTT. This sequence joins TRBV3-1 (or the pseudogene TRBV3-2) and TRBJ2-2; 12 bases match TRBD2. The CDR3 runs 14 residues. Germline V CDR1 and CDR2: LGHDT, YNNKEL (reference sequence). V was pared by 8 bases and J by 6 bases, with 4 bases of the junction left unmatched.

This clone was observed a single time. This sequence joins TRBV2 and TRBJ1-1; TRBD1 is a possible D gene (5 bases). CDR1 is SNHLY and CDR2 is FYNNEI in the germline V gene. The CDR3 is 14 amino acids. V shed 3 bases and J shed 10 bases, with 18 bases lying between them. The CDR3 DNA sequence: TGTGCCAGCAGTGATCAGGACAATAGGGGTAGAGCTTTCTTT. It codes for CASSDQDNRGRAFF.

This sequence joins TRBV7-2 and TRBJ1-1; 11 bases align to TRBD1. CDR1 and CDR2 from the germline V gene are SGHTA and FQGNSA. V gave up 3 bases and J gave up 2 bases; unmatched junction bases: 2. This CDR3 has 15 residues. The CDR3 sequence is CASSFRTGGNTEAFF. The CDR3 nucleotides read TGTGCCAGCAGCTTCAGGACAGGGGGCAACACTGAAGCTTTCTTT.

The chain is built from TRBV5-1 and TRBJ1-4; D gene unclear. The germline V and J ends were trimmed by 0 bases and 8 bases, with 11 bases remaining between them. CDR3 length: 14 residues. Germline CDR1 SGHRS, CDR2 YFSETQ. The CDR3 here is CASSLVIDSEKLFF. DNA for the CDR3: TGCGCCAGCAGCTTGGTTATAGATTCGGAAAAACTGTTTTTT.

This clone was seen only once. The chain has TRBV7-9 and TRBJ1-1; D gene uncertain. The CDR3 is 11 residues long. The germline V and J ends were trimmed by 3 bases and 7 bases, with 6 bases remaining between them. Per the germline V gene, CDR1 is SEHNR and CDR2 is FQNEAQ (reference sequence). Here the CDR3 reads CASSLDHEAFF. For the CDR3, the DNA is TGTGCCAGCAGCTTGGACCATGAAGCTTTCTTT.

The sample holds one count of this clone. The chain recombines TRBV5-1 with TRBJ1-6, with 9 bases fitting TRBD1. The CDR3 length is 15 residues. V shed 4 bases, J shed 6 bases, and the junction held 5 bases outside the gene matches. CDR1 is SGHRS, CDR2 YFSETQ, per germline. This CDR3 is CASSPDRGGNSPLHF. CDR3 nucleotide sequence: TGCGCCAGCAGCCCCGACAGGGGGGGTAATTCACCCCTCCACTTT. Supplemented by reference TRBV5-1 and TRBJ1-6, the full variable domain reads KAGVTQTPRYLIKTRGQQVTLSCSPISGHRSVSWYQQTPGQGLQFLFEYFSETQRNKGNFPGRFSGRQFSNSRSEMNVSTLELGDSALYLCASSPDRGGNSPLHFGNGTRLTVT.

The chain uses TRBV13 and TRBJ2-7; D might be TRBD1 (6 bases). The CDR3 totals 15 residues. CDR1 is PRHDT and CDR2 is FYEKMQ in the germline V gene (reference sequence). V was clipped by 5 bases and J by 1 base, with 15 bases between them. The CDR3 sequence: CASSRRGLTSYEQYF. In nucleotides, the CDR3 is TGTGCCAGCAGCCGCAGGGGCCTGACGTCCTACGAGCAGTACTTC. Supplemented by reference TRBV13 and TRBJ2-7, the full variable domain reads AAGVIQSPRHLIKEKRETATLKCYPIPRHDTVYWYQQGPGQDPQFLISFYEKMQSDKGSIPDRFSAQQFSDYHSELNMSSLELGDSALYFCASSRRGLTSYEQYFGPGTRLTVT.

The chain's CDR3 is CATSRGNQETQYF. The DNA of the CDR3 is TGTGCCACCAGTCGGGGGAATCAAGAGACCCAGTACTTC. The chain couples TRBV24-1 to TRBJ2-5; possible D gene TRBD2, 6 bases. The germline V gene encodes CDR1 KGHDR and CDR2 SFDVKD. The CDR3 length is 13 residues. V dropped 6 bases and J dropped 2 bases, with 9 bases sitting between them.

The CDR3 DNA reads as TGTGCCACCAGGGGAGTGACAGGGAGCCCGTCTCCAGATACGCAGTATTTT. Protein sequence: CATRGVTGSPSPDTQYF. The chain joins TRBV15 to TRBJ2-3; 7 nucleotides agree with TRBD1. The V gene end was trimmed by 6 bases and the J gene end by 4 bases; junction bases not matched to a gene: 16. This CDR3 spans 17 amino acids. In germline, CDR1 is LNHNV, CDR2 YYDKDF (reference sequence). The variable domain in full, completed from reference TRBV15 and TRBJ2-3, reads DAMVIQNPRYQVTQFGKPVTLSCSQTLNHNVMYWYQQKSSQAPKLLFHYYDKDFNNEADTPDNFQSRRPNTSFCFLDIRSPGLGDTAMYLCATRGVTGSPSPDTQYFGPGTRLTVL.

To note about this clone: One junction end disagrees with the germline gene, perhaps due to a read error. The chain uses TRBV6-5 and TRBJ2-1, with D maybe TRBD2 (5 bases). The CDR3 is 12 amino acids. CDR1 and CDR2 (germline): MNHEY, SVGAGI. The CDR3: CAGSRGFDEQFF. The CDR3 nucleotides read TGTGCCGGCAGCCGGGGATTCGATGAGCAGTTCTTC.

The rearrangement joins TRBV11-2 to TRBJ2-7; D is possibly TRBD1 or TRBD2 (5 bases each). The V end lost 2 bases, the J end lost 2 bases, and 13 bases lay between the germline ends. Germline CDR1 and CDR2: SGHAT and FQNNGV. The CDR3 length is 15 residues. CDR3 loop: CASSLQGEGTYEQYF. The DNA of the CDR3 is TGTGCCAGCAGCTTACAGGGCGAGGGGACCTACGAGCAGTACTTC.

This chain connects TRBV7-9 to TRBJ1-2; D remains ambiguous. The CDR3 contains 13 residues. The V end lost 3 bases, the J end lost 0 bases, and 5 bases lay between the germline ends. The germline V gene has CDR1 SEHNR and CDR2 FQNEAQ (reference sequence). CDR3 loop: CASSFGANYGYTF. The DNA for the CDR3 is TGTGCCAGCAGCTTTGGAGCTAACTATGGCTACACCTTC.

V is TRBV19 and J is TRBJ1-1; no definite D call. Germline V gene data show CDR1 as LNHDA and CDR2 as SQIVND (reference sequence). The CDR3 covers 14 residues. V dropped 7 bases and J dropped 7 bases, with 19 bases sitting between them. This chain's CDR3 is CASNPRQAVGEAFF. The CDR3 DNA is TGTGCCAGTAACCCTAGGCAGGCGGTTGGTGAAGCTTTCTTT.

The rearrangement links TRBV6-2 or TRBV6-3 to TRBJ2-1, with D maybe TRBD2 (5 bases). V lost 2 bases and J 6 bases, leaving 11 bases between the germline ends. The CDR3 runs 14 residues. Per germline, CDR1 MNHEY and CDR2 SVGEGT. As DNA, the CDR3 is TGTGCCAGCAGTTACCGGGGAAACCTCAATGAGCAGTTCTTC. Translated: CASSYRGNLNEQFF.

V usage is TRBV5-7 and J usage is TRBJ2-2; no clear D gene. TRBV5-7 is given ORF status, its function remaining uncertain. The CDR3 loop spans 13 amino acids. The V end lost 0 bases, the J end lost 6 bases, and 6 bases lay between the germline ends. The CDR3 DNA follows: TGTGCCAGCAGCTTGGCTAGTGCCGGGGAGCTGTTTTTT. This translates into CASSLASAGELFF.

This chain links TRBV4-3 with TRBJ2-7, with D unresolved. This CDR3 has 14 amino acids. The ends were cut back, 0 bases at V and 3 bases at J, with 9 bases in the middle. Germline V lookup: CDR1 LGHNA, CDR2 YSLEER. CDR3 loop: CASSQEVRIYEQYF. The CDR3 DNA follows: TGCGCCAGCAGCCAAGAGGTCCGGATCTACGAGCAGTACTTC.

In this sample, this clone turned up a few times. The chain recombines TRBV19 with TRBJ2-2; 8 bases match TRBD1. CDR1 LNHDA and CDR2 SQIVND come from the germline V gene (reference sequence). The CDR3 spans 14 residues. Trimming cost V 7 bases and J 7 bases; bases outside gene matches: 8. CDR3 sequence reads: CASTGTGSVGELFF. The CDR3 DNA reads as TGTGCCAGTACGGGGACAGGTTCTGTCGGGGAGCTGTTTTTT.